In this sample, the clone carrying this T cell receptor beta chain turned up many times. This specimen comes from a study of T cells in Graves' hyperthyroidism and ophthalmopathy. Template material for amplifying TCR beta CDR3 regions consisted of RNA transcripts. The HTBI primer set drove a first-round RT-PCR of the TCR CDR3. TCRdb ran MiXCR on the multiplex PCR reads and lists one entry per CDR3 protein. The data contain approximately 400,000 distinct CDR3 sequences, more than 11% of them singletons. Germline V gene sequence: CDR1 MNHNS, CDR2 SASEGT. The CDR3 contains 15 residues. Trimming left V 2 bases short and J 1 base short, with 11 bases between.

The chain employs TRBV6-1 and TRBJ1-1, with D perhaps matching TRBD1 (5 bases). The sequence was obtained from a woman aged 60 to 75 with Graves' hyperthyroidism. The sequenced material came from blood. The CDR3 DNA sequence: TGTGCCAGCAGTGAATATGGGACCTCGAACACTGAAGCTTTCTTT. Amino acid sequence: CASSEYGTSNTEAFF.